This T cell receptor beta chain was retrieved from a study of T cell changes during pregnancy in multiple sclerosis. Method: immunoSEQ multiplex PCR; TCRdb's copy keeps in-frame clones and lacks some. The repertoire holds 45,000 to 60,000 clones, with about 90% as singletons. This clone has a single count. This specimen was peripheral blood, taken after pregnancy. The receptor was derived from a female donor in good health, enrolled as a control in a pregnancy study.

CDR3: CASSQDSGWTGELFF. In DNA, the CDR3 is TGCGCCAGCAGCCAAGATTCCGGGTGGACCGGGGAGCTGTTTTTT. This chain uses TRBV4-3 with TRBJ2-2, with D unresolved. The CDR3 runs 15 residues. Germline CDR1 and CDR2: LGHNA and YSLEER. V lost 0 bases and J 5 bases, leaving 10 bases between the germline ends.